These T cell receptor beta chains were read from a single sample in a study of regulatory T cells in long-lasting Graves disease. MiXCR, run by TCRdb on the multiplex PCR reads, gives a single entry per CDR3 protein. The repertoire holds about 520,000 distinct CDR3 sequences, with approximately 12% as singletons. These data also formed part of another study, on T cells in Graves' hyperthyroidism and ophthalmopathy.

The material sequenced was peripheral blood mononuclear cells (PBMCs), taken at new diagnosis, from a patient treated with antithyroid drugs. The receptors shown here come from a woman aged 30 to 39 with Graves disease. The CDR3 runs from the conserved cysteine through the conserved F or W. D genes are given only for firm matches. For some rows the clone size is stated as once, few or many, or as a class when expanded; others skip it.

clone_size | j_call | d_call | cdr3_length | v_call | cdr3_nt | cdr3_aa
many | TRBJ1-5 | - | 13 | TRBV19 | TGTGCCAGTAGGGAAACAGTCAATCAGCCCCAGCATTTT | CASRETVNQPQHF
many | TRBJ2-2 | - | 12 | TRBV30 | TGTGCCTGGAGTGTACGGGGAAGGGAGCTGTTTTTT | CAWSVRGRELFF
many | TRBJ1-1 | - | 13 | TRBV12-3/TRBV12-4 | TGTGCCAGCAGCTTAGGCTGGGGTACTGAAGCTTTCTTT | CASSLGWGTEAFF
- | TRBJ2-2 | TRBD1 | 15 | TRBV6-5 | TGTGCCAGCACTTACGGGACAGGATCCACCGGGGAGCTGTTTTTT | CASTYGTGSTGELFF
- | TRBJ1-1 | - | 15 | TRBV5-1 | TGCGCCAGCAGCCATACGCCCGCCCAGAACACTGAAGCTTTCTTT | CASSHTPAQNTEAFF
many | TRBJ2-3 | - | 13 | TRBV11-2 | TGTGCCAGCAGCATACAGGAGGGGAATACGCAGTATTTT | CASSIQEGNTQYF
many | TRBJ2-7 | TRBD2 | 16 | TRBV28 | TGTGCCAGCAATCCTCAGAGCGGGACGCATACCTACGAGCAGTACTTC | CASNPQSGTHTYEQYF
- | TRBJ2-7 | - | 16 | TRBV4-1 | TGCGCCAGCAGCATGGGGGAGTGGCCGTTAAAATACGAGCAGTACTTC | CASSMGEWPLKYEQYF
many | TRBJ2-1 | TRBD2 | 16 | TRBV12-3/TRBV12-4 | TGTGCCAGCAACTTCGGCGGACTAGCGGGAGGCAATGAGCAGTTCTTC | CASNFGGLAGGNEQFF
- | TRBJ2-1 | TRBD2 | 14 | TRBV19 | TGTGCCTCTAACTCCGGGACTAGCCGCAATGAGCAGTTCTTC | CASNSGTSRNEQFF
- | TRBJ1-6 | - | 17 | TRBV7-9 | TGTGCCAGCAGCTTAGTCAGAGGGCCAGGATATAATTCACCCCTCCACTTT | CASSLVRGPGYNSPLHF
many | TRBJ1-2 | - | 15 | TRBV11-2 | TGTGCCAGCAGCTTAAAAATAGGGGCCGGACGGGGCTACACCTTC | CASSLKIGAGRGYTF
many | TRBJ2-7 | - | 17 | TRBV6-2/TRBV6-3 | TGTGCCAGCAGTTCTATACTCCCTCCCACCTCTTCCTACGAGCAGTACTTC | CASSSILPPTSSYEQYF
many | TRBJ2-1 | - | 15 | TRBV5-1 | TGCGCCAGCAGCTTGAGGGGTGTCACTTACAATGAGCAGTTCTTC | CASSLRGVTYNEQFF
many | TRBJ2-2 | - | 16 | TRBV3-1 | TGTGCCAGCAGCCAAGGTGTACGCCGTGTGGACGGGGAGCTGTTTTTT | CASSQGVRRVDGELFF
many | TRBJ2-7 | - | 15 | TRBV5-1 | TGCGCCAGCAGCTTGGAAACAGGGCTTCCCCACGAGCAGTACTTC | CASSLETGLPHEQYF
- | TRBJ1-2 | TRBD1 | 14 | TRBV6-5 | TGTGCCAGCAGTTCCCGACAGGGGGCACGGGGCTACACCTTC | CASSSRQGARGYTF
many | TRBJ1-2 | TRBD1 | 15 | TRBV7-2 | TGTGCCAGCAGCTGGCCGGGACAGGGGATCGGTGGCTACACCTTC | CASSWPGQGIGGYTF
few | TRBJ2-2 | - | 14 | TRBV19 | TGTGCCAGTAGTATAAGGAGTTCCACCGGGGAGCTGTTTTTT | CASSIRSSTGELFF
many | TRBJ1-5 | - | 14 | TRBV2 | TGTGCCAGCAGTGAAGTGGCTGGGGATCAGCCCCAGCATTTT | CASSEVAGDQPQHF
many | TRBJ2-5 | - | 12 | TRBV5-8 | TGTGCCAGCAGCTTGGTAGAGGGTTTCCAGTACTTC | CASSLVEGFQYF
many | TRBJ2-3 | TRBD2 | 17 | TRBV2 | TGTGCCAGCAGAGAACGCGGGAGTTTGTTTAGCACAGATACGCAGTATTTT | CASRERGSLFSTDTQYF
many | TRBJ2-1 | - | 13 | TRBV10-3 | TGCGCCATCAGTCCTTCCGAAGACAATGAGCAGTTCTTC | CAISPSEDNEQFF
- | TRBJ2-6 | - | 14 | TRBV7-2 | TGTGCCAGCAGCTTAGAACTTTTGGCCAACGTCCTGACTTTC | CASSLELLANVLTF
few | TRBJ1-2 | - | 15 | TRBV3-1 | TGTGCCAGCAGCCAGGGGGCCGCTGGGGCCTATGGCTACACCTTC | CASSQGAAGAYGYTF
many | TRBJ1-4 | - | 12 | TRBV12-3/TRBV12-4 | TGTGCCAGCAGCCGGGGGGGTGAAAAACTGTTTTTT | CASSRGGEKLFF
few | TRBJ1-1 | - | 14 | TRBV20-1 | TGCAGTTCCAGAGGGGCGGTGGGGAACACTGAAGCTCTCTTT | CSSRGAVGNTEALF
many | TRBJ2-1 | - | 12 | TRBV15 | TGTGCCACCAGCAGAGTAGGATGGGAGCAGTTCTTC | CATSRVGWEQFF
many | TRBJ2-7 | - | 14 | TRBV6-5 | TGTGCCAGCAGTTACTCGAACGTTGGGGACGAGCAGTACTTC | CASSYSNVGDEQYF
many | TRBJ1-5 | TRBD1 | 15 | TRBV27 | TGTGCCAGCAGTTCTTACGGACAGGGCTATCAGCCCCAGCATTTT | CASSSYGQGYQPQHF
many | TRBJ2-1 | - | 13 | TRBV20-1 | TGCAGTGCTAGAGGGACTTCGGTCAATGAGCAGTTCTTC | CSARGTSVNEQFF
many | TRBJ1-2 | - | 12 | TRBV28 | TGTGCCAGCAGTTTTCGCCGTTATGGCTACACCTTC | CASSFRRYGYTF
few | TRBJ2-2 | TRBD1 | 15 | TRBV28 | TGTGCCAGCAGTCCTCCACAGGGGTGGACCGGGGAGCTGTTTTTT | CASSPPQGWTGELFF
many | TRBJ1-1 | - | 12 | TRBV20-1 | TGCAGTGCTAGACGCAGGAACACTGAAGCTTTCTTT | CSARRRNTEAFF
- | TRBJ2-7 | - | 15 | TRBV13 | TGTGCCAGCAGCTTAGCCCCGACAACAACCTACGAGCAGTACTTC | CASSLAPTTTYEQYF
many | TRBJ2-5 | - | 12 | TRBV28 | TGTGCCAGCAGTTGGGACCCTAAATCCCAGTACTTC | CASSWDPKSQYF
many | TRBJ1-5 | - | 15 | TRBV24-1 | TGTGCCACCAGTGACCGTAAAGGGTTCAATCAGCCCCAGCATTTT | CATSDRKGFNQPQHF
- | TRBJ2-7 | - | 13 | TRBV7-6 | TGTGCCAGCAGCTTAAGCGTGAAGAGCGAGCAGTACTTC | CASSLSVKSEQYF
many | TRBJ2-3 | - | 15 | TRBV2 | TGTGCCAGCAGTGAAAACCCAGCGGCCACAGATACGCAGTATTTT | CASSENPAATDTQYF
few | TRBJ1-4 | - | 14 | TRBV18 | TGTGCCAGCTCACCGTTGTCTACTAATGAAAAACTGTTTTTT | CASSPLSTNEKLFF
- | TRBJ2-3 | - | 16 | TRBV7-9 | TGTGCCTTGTCATGGGCGGGCGACCCGAGCACAGATACGCAGTATTTT | CALSWAGDPSTDTQYF
few | TRBJ1-2 | - | 16 | TRBV4-1 | TGCGCCAGCAAGGCGGGTCGGGGAAACCTTAACTATGACTACACCTTC | CASKAGRGNLNYDYTF
many | TRBJ1-3 | TRBD1 | 14 | TRBV12-3/TRBV12-4 | TGTGCCAGCAGTTCCGGGACAGGAGGAAACACCATATATTTT | CASSSGTGGNTIYF
- | TRBJ1-1 | TRBD1 | 13 | TRBV27 | TGTGCCACCCGGGACAGGTCCCACACTGAAGCTTTCTTT | CATRDRSHTEAFF
many | TRBJ2-5 | TRBD2 | 15 | TRBV2 | TGTGCCAGCAGTGCGAGACTAGCGGGGGAAGAGACCCAGTACTTC | CASSARLAGEETQYF
- | TRBJ2-5 | TRBD2 | 15 | TRBV7-3 | TGTGCCAGCAGCTTGACTAGCGGGATGGGGGAGACCCAGTACTTC | CASSLTSGMGETQYF
many | TRBJ2-7 | - | 15 | TRBV28 | TGTGCCAGCAGGTTATCGACGGGCCCCAGGGGTGAGCAGTACTTC | CASRLSTGPRGEQYF
many | TRBJ1-5 | - | 14 | TRBV27 | TGTGCCAGCAGTGTCCGGGGGCTTCATCAGCCCCAGCATTTT | CASSVRGLHQPQHF
many | TRBJ1-5 | - | 14 | TRBV15 | TGTGCCACCAGCAGAGATAGGGGCGACCAGCCCCAGCATTTT | CATSRDRGDQPQHF
many | TRBJ2-1 | TRBD1 | 13 | TRBV29-1 | TGCAGCACCGGGACAGGCTCCTACAATGAGCAGTTCTTC | CSTGTGSYNEQFF
many | TRBJ1-1 | - | 14 | TRBV5-1 | TGCGCCAGCAGCTTGGTTCTAGCAAACACTGAAGCTTTCTTT | CASSLVLANTEAFF
- | TRBJ1-1 | TRBD1 | 12 | TRBV5-6 | TGTGCCAGCAGCCGGACAGGGGAGGAAGCTTTCTTT | CASSRTGEEAFF
- | TRBJ1-1 | TRBD1 | 17 | TRBV12-3/TRBV12-4 | TGTGCCAGTCCCTCGGGACAGGGGGCGTCCATGAACACTGAAGCTTTCTTT | CASPSGQGASMNTEAFF
few | TRBJ2-1 | TRBD2 | 15 | TRBV20-1 | TGCAGTGCCCCTAGACTAGCGGGAGGCCACAATGAGCAGTTCTTC | CSAPRLAGGHNEQFF
- | TRBJ2-2 | - | 13 | TRBV19 | TGTGCCAGTAGTATAGGACAGATCGGGGAGCTGTTTTTT | CASSIGQIGELFF
many | TRBJ1-6 | - | 12 | TRBV27 | TGTGCCAGCAGTTTTTGGAGATCACCCCTCCACTTT | CASSFWRSPLHF
few | TRBJ1-5 | - | 15 | TRBV11-2 | TGTGCCAGCAGCTTAGGGGGTCTAGGGGTTCAGCCCCAGCATTTT | CASSLGGLGVQPQHF
- | TRBJ1-4 | TRBD1 | 14 | TRBV12-3/TRBV12-4 | TGTGCCAGCAGGGGGGACAGCAAGAATGAAAAACTGTTTTTT | CASRGDSKNEKLFF
many | TRBJ1-5 | - | 12 | TRBV28 | TGTGCCAGCAACCCTTGGGGGGAGCCCCAGCATTTT | CASNPWGEPQHF